The 28 T cell receptor beta chains given below trace back to one sample, sequenced in a study of blood T cell repertoires in COVID-19. The method was immunoSEQ multiplex PCR; TCRdb's version includes in-frame clones alone and lacks a portion of them. The table has roughly 240,000 clones, 83% seen once; the top ten hold about 4.6%. Sample: peripheral blood. These receptors all stem from a man aged 55 to 70 who had recovered from COVID-19.

The V gene is TRBV30, the J gene TRBJ2-3; 7 nucleotides match TRBD2. The CDR3 loop spans 15 amino acids. Germline V gene lookup returns CDR1 GTSNPN and CDR2 SVGIG (reference sequence). Trimming at V came to 2 bases and at J to 6 bases, leaving 11 bases not matched to a gene. This chain's CDR3 is CAWSKREGQFDTQYF. For the CDR3, the DNA is TGTGCCTGGAGTAAGAGGGAGGGCCAATTCGATACGCAGTATTTT.

The gene calls are TRBV7-2 and TRBJ1-1; D may be TRBD1 (5 bases). CDR3 length equals 15 residues. V was trimmed by 5 bases and J by 5 bases, leaving 18 bases between them. Germline CDR1 and CDR2: SGHTA and FQGNSA. The DNA for the CDR3 is TGTGCCAGCAGCGAAGGACCGGGAGACAGAACTGAAGCTTTCTTT. It codes for CASSEGPGDRTEAFF.

This chain links TRBV10-3 with TRBJ1-1; D ambiguous. V gave up 7 bases and J gave up 1 base, with 10 bases separating them. This CDR3 spans 13 amino acids. The V gene's germline CDR1 is ENHRY and CDR2 SYGVKD. As DNA, the CDR3 is TGTGCCATCACCCGGACTGAGAACACTGAAGCTTTCTTT. This sequence encodes CAITRTENTEAFF.

This sequence joins TRBV5-1 and TRBJ2-5; TRBD1 matches at 11 bases. V dropped 4 bases and J dropped 5; count of bases not matched to a gene: 7. The germline V gene encodes CDR1 SGHRS and CDR2 YFSETQ. CDR3 length: 15 residues. The CDR3: CASSRTGGRGETQYF. The CDR3, as DNA: TGCGCCAGCAGCAGGACAGGGGGCCGAGGGGAGACCCAGTACTTC.

This clone appeared once. V usage is TRBV2 and J usage is TRBJ2-7, with 9 positions matching TRBD1. Unmatched junction bases numbered 13, after V lost 2 bases and J lost 8 bases. This CDR3 region has 16 residues. CDR1 is SNHLY and CDR2 is FYNNEI in the germline V gene. CDR3 sequence (DNA): TGTGCCAGCAGTGAAAATGCGGGACAGGGAATATTGAAGCAGTACTTC. Translating it yields CASSENAGQGILKQYF.

This clone was observed a single time. The J gene is TRBJ2-7, the V gene TRBV5-4; maybe TRBD1 (5 bases). V lost 1 base and J lost 1, with 9 bases in between. The length of the CDR3 is 14 residues. Germline assignment: CDR1 SGHNT and CDR2 YYREEE (reference sequence). Here the CDR3 DNA reads TGTGCCAGCAGCTTGACTGACAGTTCCTACGAGCAGTACTTC. Translated: CASSLTDSSYEQYF.

J is TRBJ1-5 and V is TRBV19, with D tentatively TRBD1 (6 bases). The CDR3 length is 14 residues. The germline CDR1 and CDR2 sequences are LNHDA and SQIVND (reference sequence). Deletions cut 6 bases from V and 4 bases from J, with 13 bases between. The CDR3 DNA reads TGTGCCAGTAGATGGGACACCGCTAATCAGCCCCAGCATTTT. Translated, it gives CASRWDTANQPQHF. Using reference TRBV19 and TRBJ1-5 for the parts outside the CDR3, the full variable domain is DGGITQSPKYLFRKEGQNVTLSCEQNLNHDAMYWYRQDPGQGLRLIYYSQIVNDFQKGDIAEGYSVSREKKESFPLTVTSAQKNPTAFYLCASRWDTANQPQHFGDGTRLSIL.

The J gene is TRBJ1-2, the V gene TRBV28, with 12 bases lining up with TRBD1. The CDR3 consists of 15 residues. V gave up 8 bases and J gave up 7 bases; unmatched junction bases: 11. Germline assignment: CDR1 MDHEN and CDR2 SYDVKM. The CDR3 coding sequence is TGTGCCAGCTTCTGGGGGGGACAGGGGGCGCGTGGCTACACCTTC. It yields the protein CASFWGGQGARGYTF.

This sequence joins TRBV3-1 (or the pseudogene TRBV3-2) and TRBJ2-7, with a tentative D call TRBD2 (5 bases). Germline CDR1 LGHDT, CDR2 YNNKEL (reference sequence). This CDR3 region has 14 residues. Trimming cost V 6 bases and J 2 bases, with 14 bases left between them. DNA for the CDR3: TGTGCCAGCAGTCCAAGGACTGCCACCTACGAGCAGTACTTC. This encodes CASSPRTATYEQYF.

The J gene is TRBJ2-1, the V gene TRBV29-1, with TRBD2 identical over 8 bases. This CDR3 is built from 15 residues. Germline lookup yields CDR1 SQVTM and CDR2 ANQGSEA. V shed 5 bases and J 5 bases; nucleotides not matched to a gene: 11. CDR3 loop: CSVSLGGRTDNEQFF. The CDR3 DNA sequence: TGCAGCGTTTCGTTGGGCGGGAGGACAGACAATGAGCAGTTCTTC.

The chain has TRBV14 and TRBJ2-5; TRBD2 aligns across 12 bases. Trimming removed 0 bases from V and 5 bases from J; junction bases left unmatched: 4. Germline V CDR1 and CDR2: SGHDN, FVKESK. CDR3 size: 16 residues. CDR3: CASSQEWLAGGETQYF. The DNA of the CDR3 is TGTGCCAGCAGCCAAGAGTGGCTAGCGGGAGGGGAGACCCAGTACTTC.

This clone was observed a single time. The V gene is TRBV30, the J gene TRBJ1-2; TRBD1 might be the D (5 bases). The CDR3 length is 12 residues. V was cut by 1 base and J by 13 bases, with 16 bases left in between. Germline V gives CDR1 GTSNPN, CDR2 SVGIG (reference sequence). The CDR3, as DNA: TGTGCCTGGAGTGGCGGGGCCAACTTCGGCACCTTC. Protein product: CAWSGGANFGTF.

This clone was seen once. This chain joins TRBV23-1 and TRBJ1-3, with D perhaps TRBD1 (5 bases). TRBV23-1 has ORF status, its function being uncertain. V lost 0 bases to trimming and J lost 0 bases, with 18 bases between them. This CDR3 contains 19 residues. In nucleotides, the CDR3 is TGCGCCAGCAGTCAATCGACCCTGAAGGGGATCGACTCTGGAAACACCATATATTTT. It specifies CASSQSTLKGIDSGNTIYF.

This chain uses TRBV15 with TRBJ1-1; no reliable D call. Trimming took 0 bases from V and 4 from J, leaving 6 bases between them. CDR3 length equals 13 residues. Germline assignment: CDR1 LNHNV and CDR2 YYDKDF (reference sequence). The CDR3 loop reads CATSRDLSTEAFF. CDR3 nucleotides: TGTGCCACCAGCAGAGATCTAAGCACTGAAGCTTTCTTT.

Only a few counts were recorded for this clone. The chain joins TRBV6-4 to TRBJ2-5; TRBD1 matches at 7 bases. The CDR3 is 14 amino acids. V lost 6 bases and J lost 9; bases outside the gene matches: 13. From germline, CDR1 is MRHNA and CDR2 SNTAGT. CDR3 sequence: CASSGTGQLGPQYF. In nucleotides, the CDR3 is TGTGCCAGCAGCGGGACGGGACAGCTGGGGCCCCAGTACTTC.

This chain connects TRBV6-5 to TRBJ1-6, with 8 bases fitting TRBD1. Per germline, CDR1 MNHEY and CDR2 SVGAGI. The CDR3 is made up of 15 amino acids. Unmatched junction bases numbered 6, after V lost 4 bases and J lost 7 bases. The DNA for the CDR3 is TGTGCCAGCAGTTTGGACAGGGCGGGAAATTCACCCCTCCACTTT. Residues: CASSLDRAGNSPLHF.

The rearrangement links TRBV13 to TRBJ1-1; D is perhaps TRBD1 (5 bases). Germline CDR1 and CDR2: PRHDT and FYEKMQ (reference sequence). This CDR3 spans 15 amino acids. Trimming took off 5 bases at V and 6 bases at J, with 19 bases between the two ends. DNA of the CDR3: TGTGCCAGCAGCCTGGGCCAGGGCGGGAGGGCTGAAGCTTTCTTT. Translation: CASSLGQGGRAEAFF.

This CDR3 reads CASSSPTGYEQYF. For the CDR3, the DNA is TGTGCCAGCAGCTCACCGACGGGGTACGAGCAGTACTTC. The genes are TRBV7-9 and TRBJ2-7, with D tentatively TRBD2 (5 bases). The CDR3 spans 13 residues. Trimming removed 4 bases at V and 4 bases at J, with 11 bases between. Germline V gene sequence: CDR1 SEHNR, CDR2 FQNEAQ (reference sequence).

The chain employs TRBV5-1 and TRBJ2-7; TRBD1 agrees at 7 bases. The V gene's germline CDR1 is SGHRS and CDR2 YFSETQ. The trim removed 5 bases at V and 1 base at J, leaving 9 bases unmatched. The CDR3 extends over 15 amino acids. CDR3 sequence (DNA): TGCGCCAGCAGACCCGGACAGGTCGGGTCCTACGAGCAGTACTTC. It yields the protein CASRPGQVGSYEQYF.

The CDR3 region is CASSELRQGREKLFF. CDR3 in DNA: TGTGCCAGCAGTGAATTGAGGCAGGGCCGAGAAAAACTGTTTTTT. V and J are TRBV25-1 and TRBJ1-4; D possibly corresponds to TRBD1 (5 bases). Germline values: CDR1 MGHDK, CDR2 SYGVNS. The CDR3 runs to 15 residues. Trimming removed 1 base at V and 8 bases at J, with 14 bases between.

This chain connects TRBV15 to TRBJ2-1, with 7 nucleotides matching TRBD2. V gave up 2 bases and J gave up 3 bases; unmatched junction bases: 7. Germline CDR1 reads LNHNV; CDR2 reads YYDKDF (reference sequence). CDR3 size: 16 residues. This chain's CDR3 is CATSRSPSGGYNEQFF. In DNA, the CDR3 is TGTGCCACCAGCAGATCTCCTAGCGGAGGCTACAATGAGCAGTTCTTC.

This rearrangement joins TRBV7-2 to TRBJ1-1; D might be TRBD1 (5 bases). This CDR3 comprises 14 residues. The V end lost 5 bases, the J end lost 5 bases, and 15 bases lay between the germline ends. Germline V gene data show CDR1 as SGHTA and CDR2 as FQGNSA. For the CDR3, the DNA is TGTGCCAGCAGCCTCCCCGGGGGGGGGACTGAAGCTTTCTTT. The encoded protein is CASSLPGGGTEAFF.

A few counts support this clone. The rearrangement joins TRBV7-9 to TRBJ1-6, with TRBD1 identical over 11 bases. The ends lost 4 bases at V and 9 bases at J; junction bases unmatched: 8. This CDR3 has 16 residues. The germline V gene encodes CDR1 SEHNR and CDR2 FQNEAQ (reference sequence). The CDR3 nucleotides are TGTGCCAGCAGCTCTAAATGGGACAGGGGGACTTCACCCCTCCACTTT. Its protein product is CASSSKWDRGTSPLHF.

The genes are TRBV3-1 (or the pseudogene TRBV3-2) and TRBJ2-7, with D hard to call. The CDR3 is 13 residues long. Germline V gene data show CDR1 as LGHDT and CDR2 as YNNKEL (reference sequence). V was clipped by 0 bases and J by 1 base, with 4 bases between them. The CDR3: CASSQDRSYEQYF. The CDR3 coding sequence is TGTGCCAGCAGCCAAGATAGATCCTACGAGCAGTACTTC.

This CDR3 is CASSEVLLAGATDTQYF. The CDR3 DNA is TGTGCCAGCAGTGAAGTGCTGCTAGCGGGAGCCACAGATACGCAGTATTTT. The chain carries TRBV2 and TRBJ2-3, with 10 bases aligning to TRBD2. V was clipped by 1 base and J by 2 bases; unmatched bases: 6. The CDR3 runs 17 residues. Per germline, CDR1 SNHLY and CDR2 FYNNEI.

The chain employs TRBV4-1 and TRBJ1-2; a weak D match, TRBD1 (6 bases). Per germline, CDR1 MGHRA and CDR2 YSYEKL. The CDR3 is 17 amino acids. V was clipped by 1 base and J by 4 bases, with 19 bases between them. The CDR3 DNA is TGCGCCAGCAGCCAAGTGGGGGGGCGAGGGATCCCCTATGGCTACACCTTC. It translates to CASSQVGGRGIPYGYTF.

The gene calls are TRBV6-5 and TRBJ2-6; D gene ambiguous. V lost 7 bases and J 1 base, leaving 11 bases between the germline ends. The CDR3 contains 15 residues. CDR1 and CDR2 (germline): MNHEY, SVGAGI. DNA for the CDR3: TGTGCCAGCACCCTGATCCGGTCTGGGGCCAACGTCCTGACTTTC. This encodes CASTLIRSGANVLTF.

The chain carries TRBV2 and TRBJ2-2; TRBD1 agrees at 7 bases. With V trimmed by 11 bases and J by 2 bases, 5 bases remained unmatched. The CDR3 runs to 13 residues. CDR1 and CDR2 from the germline V gene are SNHLY and FYNNEI. The CDR3 loop reads CAARDRNTGELFF. CDR3 sequence (DNA): TGTGCCGCCAGGGACAGAAACACCGGGGAGCTGTTTTTT.